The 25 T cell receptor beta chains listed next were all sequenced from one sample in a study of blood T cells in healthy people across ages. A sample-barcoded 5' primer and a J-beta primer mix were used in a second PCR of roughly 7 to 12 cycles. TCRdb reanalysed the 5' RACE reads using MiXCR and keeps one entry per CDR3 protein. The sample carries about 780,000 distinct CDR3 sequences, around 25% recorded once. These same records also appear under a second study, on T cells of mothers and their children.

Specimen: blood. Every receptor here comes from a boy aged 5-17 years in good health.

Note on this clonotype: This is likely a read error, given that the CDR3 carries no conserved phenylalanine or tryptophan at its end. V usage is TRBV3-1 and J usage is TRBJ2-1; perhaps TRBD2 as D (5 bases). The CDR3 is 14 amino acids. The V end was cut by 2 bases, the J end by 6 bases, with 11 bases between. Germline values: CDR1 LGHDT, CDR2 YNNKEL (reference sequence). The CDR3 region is CASSQMFSVNEQFL. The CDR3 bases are TGTGCCAGCAGCCAAATGTTTAGCGTCAATGAGCAGTTCCTC.

Written as DNA, the CDR3 is TGCGCCAGCAGCTCTGAGCTAGCGGGGGCACTCAATGAGCAGTTCTTC. This sequence encodes CASSSELAGALNEQFF. V and J are TRBV5-1 and TRBJ2-1, with TRBD2 identical over 10 bases. With 3 bases clipped from V and 6 bases from J, the junction kept 9 bases outside the gene matches. Looked up from germline, CDR1 is SGHRS and CDR2 is YFSETQ. The CDR3 runs 16 residues.

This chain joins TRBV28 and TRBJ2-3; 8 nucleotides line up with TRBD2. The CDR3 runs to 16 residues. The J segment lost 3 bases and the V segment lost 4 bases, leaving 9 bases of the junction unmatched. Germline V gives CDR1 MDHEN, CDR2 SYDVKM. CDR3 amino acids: CASSWGGRRGTDTQYF. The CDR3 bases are TGTGCCAGCAGTTGGGGCGGGAGGAGAGGGACAGATACGCAGTATTTT.

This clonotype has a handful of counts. CDR3 protein: CASRYSGNIQYF. The CDR3 DNA reads TGTGCCAGCAGGTACAGTGGAAACATTCAGTACTTC. This rearrangement joins TRBV2 to TRBJ2-4, with D uncertain. The CDR3 sequence is 12 residues long. V lost 6 bases, J lost 6 bases, and 9 bases lay in between. The germline gives CDR1 SNHLY, CDR2 FYNNEI. The variable domain in full, completed from reference TRBV2 and TRBJ2-4, reads EPEVTQTPSHQVTQMGQEVILRCVPISNHLYFYWYRQILGQKVEFLVSFYNNEISEKSEIFDDQFSVERPDGSNFTLKIRSTKLEDSAMYFCASRYSGNIQYFGAGTRLSVL.

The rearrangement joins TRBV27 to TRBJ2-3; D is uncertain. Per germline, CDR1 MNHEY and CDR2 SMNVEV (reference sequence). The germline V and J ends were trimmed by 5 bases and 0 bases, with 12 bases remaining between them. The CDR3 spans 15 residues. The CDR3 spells CASSARPASTDTQYF. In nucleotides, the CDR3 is TGTGCCAGCAGTGCGAGGCCCGCTAGCACAGATACGCAGTATTTT.

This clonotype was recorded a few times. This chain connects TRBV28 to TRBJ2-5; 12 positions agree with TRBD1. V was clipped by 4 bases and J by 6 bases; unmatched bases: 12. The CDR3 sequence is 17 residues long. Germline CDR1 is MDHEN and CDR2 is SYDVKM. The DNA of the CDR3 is TGTGCCAGCAGTTCCTCGCCGGGACAGGGGGCAGGGAAGACCCAGTACTTC. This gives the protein CASSSSPGQGAGKTQYF.

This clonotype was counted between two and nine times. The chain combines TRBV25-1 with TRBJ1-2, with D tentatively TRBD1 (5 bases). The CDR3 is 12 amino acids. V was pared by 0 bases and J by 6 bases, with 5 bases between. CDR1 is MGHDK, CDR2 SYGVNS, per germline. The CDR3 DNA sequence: TGTGCCAGCAGTGAATACAGGGATGGCTACACCTTC. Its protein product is CASSEYRDGYTF.

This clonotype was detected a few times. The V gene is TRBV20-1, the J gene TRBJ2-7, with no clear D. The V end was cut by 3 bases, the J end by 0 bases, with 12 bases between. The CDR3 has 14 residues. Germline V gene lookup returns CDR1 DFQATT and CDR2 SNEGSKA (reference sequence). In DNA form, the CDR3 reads TGCAGTGCTAGTGGCTCCCTAAGCTCCTACGAGCAGTACTTC. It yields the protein CSASGSLSSYEQYF.

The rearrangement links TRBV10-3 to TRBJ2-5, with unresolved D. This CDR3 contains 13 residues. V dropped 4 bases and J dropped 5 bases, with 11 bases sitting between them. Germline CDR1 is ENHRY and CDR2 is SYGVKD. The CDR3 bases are TGTGCCATCAGTGCGGCAGAACCGGAGACCCAGTACTTC. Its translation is CAISAAEPETQYF.

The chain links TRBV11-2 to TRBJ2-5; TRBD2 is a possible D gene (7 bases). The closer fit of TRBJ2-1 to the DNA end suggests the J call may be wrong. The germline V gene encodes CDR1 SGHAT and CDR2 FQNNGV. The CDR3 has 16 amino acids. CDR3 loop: CASSYLNGGPSNEQFF. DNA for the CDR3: TGTGCCAGCAGCTACCTCAACGGGGGGCCATCCAATGAGCAGTTCTTC.

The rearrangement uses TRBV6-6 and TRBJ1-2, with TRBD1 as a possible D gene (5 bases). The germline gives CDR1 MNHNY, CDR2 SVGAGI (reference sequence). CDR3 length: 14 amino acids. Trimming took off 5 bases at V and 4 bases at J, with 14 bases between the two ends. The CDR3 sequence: CASSGGTATYGYTF. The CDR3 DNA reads TGTGCCAGCAGTGGAGGGACGGCGACCTATGGCTACACCTTC.

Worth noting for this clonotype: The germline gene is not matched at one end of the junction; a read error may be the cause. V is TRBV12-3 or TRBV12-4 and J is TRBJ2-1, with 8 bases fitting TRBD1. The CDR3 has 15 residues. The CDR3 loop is CASSAPGTGSNEQSF. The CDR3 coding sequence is TGTGCCAGCAGCGCACCCGGGACAGGCTCCAATGAGCAGTCCTTC.

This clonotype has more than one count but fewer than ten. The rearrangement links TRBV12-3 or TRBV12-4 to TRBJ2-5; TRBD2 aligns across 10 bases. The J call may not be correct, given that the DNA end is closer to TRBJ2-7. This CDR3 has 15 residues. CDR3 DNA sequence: TGTGCCAGCAGGAGCGGGGGGGCCGTAGACTACGAGCAGTACTTC. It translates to CASRSGGAVDYEQYF.

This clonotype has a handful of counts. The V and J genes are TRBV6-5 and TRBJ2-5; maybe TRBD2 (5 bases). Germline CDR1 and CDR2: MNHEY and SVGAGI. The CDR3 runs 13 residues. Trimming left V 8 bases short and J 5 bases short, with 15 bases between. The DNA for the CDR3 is TGTGCCAGCGGCCTCCGGACTCATGAGACCCAGTACTTC. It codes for CASGLRTHETQYF.

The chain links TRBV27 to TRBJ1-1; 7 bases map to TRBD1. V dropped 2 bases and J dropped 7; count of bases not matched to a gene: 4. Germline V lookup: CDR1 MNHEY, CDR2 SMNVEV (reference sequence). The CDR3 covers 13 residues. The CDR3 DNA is TGTGCCAGCAGTTTAGGGACAGCGAATGAAGCTTTCTTT. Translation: CASSLGTANEAFF.

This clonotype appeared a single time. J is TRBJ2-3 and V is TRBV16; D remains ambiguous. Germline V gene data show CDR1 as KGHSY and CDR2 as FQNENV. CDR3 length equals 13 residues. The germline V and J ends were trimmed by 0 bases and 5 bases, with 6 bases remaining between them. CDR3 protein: CASSQSLQDTQYF. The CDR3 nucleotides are TGTGCCAGCAGCCAATCCTTGCAAGATACGCAGTATTTT.

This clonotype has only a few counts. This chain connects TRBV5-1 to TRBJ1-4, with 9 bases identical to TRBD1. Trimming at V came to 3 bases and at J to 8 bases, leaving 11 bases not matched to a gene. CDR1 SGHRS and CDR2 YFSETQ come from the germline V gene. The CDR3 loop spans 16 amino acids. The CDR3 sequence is CASSSMGQGREEKLFF. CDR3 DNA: TGCGCCAGCAGCTCTATGGGACAGGGTCGAGAGGAAAAACTGTTTTTT.

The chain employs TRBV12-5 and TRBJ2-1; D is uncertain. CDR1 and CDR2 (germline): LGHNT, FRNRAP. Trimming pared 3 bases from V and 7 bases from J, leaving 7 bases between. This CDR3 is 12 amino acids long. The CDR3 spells CASGLNRNEQFF. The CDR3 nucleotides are TGTGCTAGTGGTTTAAACCGGAATGAGCAGTTCTTC.

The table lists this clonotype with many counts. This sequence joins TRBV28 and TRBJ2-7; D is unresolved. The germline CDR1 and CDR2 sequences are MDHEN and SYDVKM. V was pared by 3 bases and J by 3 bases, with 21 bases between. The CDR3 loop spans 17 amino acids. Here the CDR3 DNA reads TGTGCCAGCAGTTTCTCCCGCGTGGGGTCCCACTACTACGAGCAGTACTTC. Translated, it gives CASSFSRVGSHYYEQYF. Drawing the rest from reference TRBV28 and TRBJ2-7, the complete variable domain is DVKVTQSSRYLVKRTGEKVFLECVQDMDHENMFWYRQDPGLGLRLIYFSYDVKMKEKGDIPEGYSVSREKKERFSLILESASTNQTSMYLCASSFSRVGSHYYEQYFGPGTRLTVT.

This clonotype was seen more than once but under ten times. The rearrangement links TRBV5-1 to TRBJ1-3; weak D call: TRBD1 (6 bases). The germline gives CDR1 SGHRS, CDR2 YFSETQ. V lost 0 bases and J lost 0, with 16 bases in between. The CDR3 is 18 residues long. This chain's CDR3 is CASSLGRRGPLSGNTIYF. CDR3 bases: TGCGCCAGCAGCTTGGGGCGGCGGGGGCCACTCTCTGGAAACACCATATATTTT.

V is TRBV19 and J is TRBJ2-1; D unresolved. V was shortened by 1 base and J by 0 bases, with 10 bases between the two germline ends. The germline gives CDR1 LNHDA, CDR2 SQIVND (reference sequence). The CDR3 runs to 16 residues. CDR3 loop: CASSIAGPGSYNEQFF. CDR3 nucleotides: TGTGCCAGTAGTATAGCCGGCCCGGGCTCCTACAATGAGCAGTTCTTC.

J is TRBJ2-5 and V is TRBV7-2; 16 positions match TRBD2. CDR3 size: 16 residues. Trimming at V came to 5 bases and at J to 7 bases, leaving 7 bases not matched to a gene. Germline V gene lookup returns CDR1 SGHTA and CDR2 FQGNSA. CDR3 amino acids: CASSVGTSGGVGTQYF. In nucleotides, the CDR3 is TGTGCCAGCAGCGTAGGGACTAGCGGGGGGGTAGGGACCCAGTACTTC.

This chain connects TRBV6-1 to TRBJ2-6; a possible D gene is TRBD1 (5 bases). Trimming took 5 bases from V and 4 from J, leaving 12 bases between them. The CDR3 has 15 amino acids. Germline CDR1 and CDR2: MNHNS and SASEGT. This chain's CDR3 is CASSLTGRGANVLTF. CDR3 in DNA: TGTGCCAGCAGTTTAACAGGCCGGGGGGCCAACGTCCTGACTTTC.

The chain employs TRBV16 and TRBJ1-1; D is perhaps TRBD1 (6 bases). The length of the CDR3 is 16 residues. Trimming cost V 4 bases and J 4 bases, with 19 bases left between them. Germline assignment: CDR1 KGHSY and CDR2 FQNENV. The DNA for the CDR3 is TGTGCCAGCAGCCCTTCCCAAAGGGGAGGGGGCACTGAAGCTTTCTTT. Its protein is CASSPSQRGGGTEAFF.

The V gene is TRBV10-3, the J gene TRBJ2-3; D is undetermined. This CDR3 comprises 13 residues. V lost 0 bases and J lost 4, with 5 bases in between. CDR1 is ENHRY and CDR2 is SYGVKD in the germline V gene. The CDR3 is CAISESTPDTQYF. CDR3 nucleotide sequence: TGTGCCATCAGTGAGTCGACGCCAGATACGCAGTATTTT.